This T cell receptor beta chain was sequenced for a study of neurological immune-mediated disorders. Points from the study as a whole: Phylogenetically, 18 of 34 multiple sclerosis patients' repertoires fell into one related-CDR3 cluster, a possible signature.

Via MiXCR, TCRdb re-called the 5' RACE reads, giving one row per CDR3 protein. The sample holds 40,000 to 50,000 distinct CDR3 sequences, approximately 2.4% seen once. Unsorted libraries were prepared from 2 million PBMCs held at -80 C. This clonotype was seen at least ten times. Antigen unknown. Sequenced input: PBMCs. The clonotype originates from a man aged 25 to 40 with multiple sclerosis.

The CDR3 DNA sequence: TGTGCCAGCAGCTTAAGTAAGGAGGGCCAGTACTTC. Its protein product is CASSLSKEGQYF. The chain employs TRBV7-9 and TRBJ2-5, with TRBD2 as a possible D gene (6 bases). There are 12 residues in the CDR3. Germline lookup yields CDR1 SEHNR and CDR2 FQNEAQ (reference sequence). Trimming stripped 2 bases from V and 10 bases from J, with 11 bases between.